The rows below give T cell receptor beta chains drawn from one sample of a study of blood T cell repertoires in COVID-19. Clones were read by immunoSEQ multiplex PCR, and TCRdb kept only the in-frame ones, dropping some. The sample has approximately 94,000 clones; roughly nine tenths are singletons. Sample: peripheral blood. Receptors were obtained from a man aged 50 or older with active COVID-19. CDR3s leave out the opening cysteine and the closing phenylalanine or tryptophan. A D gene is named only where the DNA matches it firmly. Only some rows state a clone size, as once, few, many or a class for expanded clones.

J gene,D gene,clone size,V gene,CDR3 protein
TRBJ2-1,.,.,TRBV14,ASSQDRTVKF
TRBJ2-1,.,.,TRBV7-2,ASSFRVAIPGEQF
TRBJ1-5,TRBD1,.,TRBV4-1,ASRGQVNQPQH
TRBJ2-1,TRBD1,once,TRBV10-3,AISDWTGTYNEQF
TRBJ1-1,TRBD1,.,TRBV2,ASSDTGGIEAF
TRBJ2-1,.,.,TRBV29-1,SAQLVGEQF
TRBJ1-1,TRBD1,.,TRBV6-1,ASSDPGQANTEAF
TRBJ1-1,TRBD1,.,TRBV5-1,ASSFTGGANTEAF
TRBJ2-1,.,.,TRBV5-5,ASSLGWQGEQF
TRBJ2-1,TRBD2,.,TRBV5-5,ASSLGLAPGNEQF
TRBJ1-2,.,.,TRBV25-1,ASSPMGRTMSGYT
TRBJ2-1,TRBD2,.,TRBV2,ASSSLAGYNEQF
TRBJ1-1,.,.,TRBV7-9,ASSPYTEAF
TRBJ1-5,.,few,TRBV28,ASSYEVDNQPQH
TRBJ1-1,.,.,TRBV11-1,ASRLDRNTEAF
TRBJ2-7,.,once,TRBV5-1,ASSLAGSGYEQY
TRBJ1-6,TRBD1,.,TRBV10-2,ASSGTGGFYNSPLH
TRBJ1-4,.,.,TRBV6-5,ASRPGATNEKLF
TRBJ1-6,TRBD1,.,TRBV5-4,ASSVKQGAIDSPLH
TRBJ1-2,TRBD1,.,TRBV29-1,SVRDRGNYGYT